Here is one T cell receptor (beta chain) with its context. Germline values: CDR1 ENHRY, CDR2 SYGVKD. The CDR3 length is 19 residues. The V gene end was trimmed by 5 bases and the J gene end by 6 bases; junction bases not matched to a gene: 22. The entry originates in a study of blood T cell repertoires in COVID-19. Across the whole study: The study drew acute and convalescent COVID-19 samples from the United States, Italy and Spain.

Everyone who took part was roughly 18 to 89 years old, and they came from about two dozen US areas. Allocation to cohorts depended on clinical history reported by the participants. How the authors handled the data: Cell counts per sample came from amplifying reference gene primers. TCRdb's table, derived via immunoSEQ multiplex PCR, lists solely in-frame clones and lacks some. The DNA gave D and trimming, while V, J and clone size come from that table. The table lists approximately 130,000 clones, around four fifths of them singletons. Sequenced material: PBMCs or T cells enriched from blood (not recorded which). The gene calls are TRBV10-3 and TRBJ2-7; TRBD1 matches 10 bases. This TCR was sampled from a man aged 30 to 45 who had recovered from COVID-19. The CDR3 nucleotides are TGTGCCATCAGTTGGGCGGGACAGGGGCATCGACGGGATCCGTCCGAGCAGTACTTC. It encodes CAISWAGQGHRRDPSEQYF.